This TCR beta chain is drawn from a study of Tregs in tolerant kidney transplant recipients. Study in general: Recipients received nonmyeloablative bone marrow transplants from related graft donors, with transient mixed chimerism. Whole-study results and caveats: Nucleotide sequences could not be compared across some patients' samples due to primer changes. Tolerant patients' donor-specific Tregs expanded beyond overall Tregs, suggesting antigen-driven growth.

The sample holds one count of this clone. Antigen: not known. CDR3 length equals 14 residues. Trimming pared 1 base from V and 4 bases from J, leaving 10 bases between. The germline V gene encodes CDR1 SGHVS and CDR2 FNYEAQ. The method was immunoSEQ multiplex PCR; TCRdb's version includes in-frame clones alone and lacks a portion of them. The sample contains fewer than 80,000 clones, about 89% of which appear only once. Specimen: CD4+ T cells from blood, collected before the transplant. The sequence derives from a human donor who received a combined kidney and bone marrow transplant. The chain is built from TRBV7-6 and TRBJ2-5; D is possibly TRBD1 (5 bases). CDR3 in DNA: TGTGCCAGCAGCTTAGGGCAGGGCATAGAGACCCAGTACTTC. It translates to CASSLGQGIETQYF.